This is a list of T cell receptor beta chains from one sample in a study of immune evolution from preneoplasia to lung adenocarcinoma. Sequenced by immunoSEQ multiplex PCR; TCRdb stores in-frame clones only, minus some. The sample includes 35,000 to 40,000 clones, roughly 74% seen only once; the top ten take roughly 6.6%. Sequencing was performed on FFPE invasive lung adenocarcinoma tissue. The receptor source for this set is a person aged 55 to 75 with lung adenocarcinoma. Each CDR3 is given with its conserved first and last residue. Each record gives: clone size, J gene, V gene, D gene, CDR3 protein, CDR3 DNA. D genes are given only for firm matches. A clone size is listed for some rows: how often the clone was seen (once, few, many), or a class if it is expanded.

abundance: .
j_gene: TRBJ1-5
v_gene: TRBV7-9
d_gene: .
CDR3aa: CASTTNHNQPQHF
CDR3nt: TGTGCCAGCACAACAAACCATAATCAGCCCCAGCATTTT

abundance: .
j_gene: TRBJ1-4
v_gene: TRBV19
d_gene: .
CDR3aa: CASSIRRSATNEKLFF
CDR3nt: TGTGCCAGTAGTATCAGACGCAGTGCAACTAATGAAAAACTGTTTTTT

abundance: .
j_gene: TRBJ2-2
v_gene: TRBV7-2
d_gene: .
CDR3aa: CASRTGVAGELFF
CDR3nt: TGTGCCAGCAGAACGGGAGTCGCCGGGGAGCTGTTTTTT

abundance: .
j_gene: TRBJ2-7
v_gene: TRBV27
d_gene: .
CDR3aa: CASSLQTGSYEQYF
CDR3nt: TGTGCCAGCAGTCTCCAGACAGGATCCTACGAGCAGTACTTC

abundance: .
j_gene: TRBJ2-2
v_gene: TRBV6-4
d_gene: .
CDR3aa: CASSDGGAHTGELFF
CDR3nt: TGTGCCAGCAGTGACGGAGGGGCGCACACCGGGGAGCTGTTTTTT

abundance: medium-sized
j_gene: TRBJ1-1
v_gene: TRBV6-6
d_gene: .
CDR3aa: CASREGRMNTEAFF
CDR3nt: TGTGCCAGCAGGGAAGGACGGATGAACACTGAAGCTTTCTTT

abundance: .
j_gene: TRBJ1-1
v_gene: TRBV19
d_gene: .
CDR3aa: CASSGTALGAFF
CDR3nt: TGTGCCAGTTCCGGGACGGCCTTGGGAGCTTTCTTT

abundance: .
j_gene: TRBJ1-1
v_gene: TRBV5-4
d_gene: .
CDR3aa: CASSLGVVPNTEAFF
CDR3nt: TGTGCCAGCAGCTTGGGGGTGGTCCCGAACACTGAAGCTTTCTTT

abundance: .
j_gene: TRBJ2-1
v_gene: TRBV28
d_gene: TRBD2
CDR3aa: CASSGTSHWGLAGGPRYNEQFF
CDR3nt: TGTGCCAGCAGTGGGACCTCTCATTGGGGACTAGCGGGAGGGCCGAGGTACAATGAGCAGTTCTTC

abundance: .
j_gene: TRBJ1-5
v_gene: TRBV7-9
d_gene: TRBD1
CDR3aa: CASSSTGDNQPQHF
CDR3nt: TGTGCCAGCAGCTCAACAGGGGACAATCAGCCCCAGCATTTT

abundance: .
j_gene: TRBJ1-1
v_gene: TRBV7-2
d_gene: .
CDR3aa: CASSLVTEAFF
CDR3nt: TGTGCCAGCAGCTTAGTTACTGAAGCTTTCTTT

abundance: .
j_gene: TRBJ2-7
v_gene: TRBV30
d_gene: .
CDR3aa: CAWSRRTGVYEQYF
CDR3nt: TGTGCCTGGAGCCGAAGGACGGGGGTTTACGAGCAGTACTTC

abundance: .
j_gene: TRBJ1-4
v_gene: TRBV7-9
d_gene: .
CDR3aa: CASSLRGGTINEKLFF
CDR3nt: TGTGCCAGCAGCTTGCGAGGGGGGACGATAAATGAAAAACTGTTTTTT

abundance: .
j_gene: TRBJ2-5
v_gene: TRBV11-2
d_gene: .
CDR3aa: CASSLVGGGWGETQYF
CDR3nt: TGTGCCAGCAGCTTGGTTGGGGGAGGATGGGGTGAGACCCAGTACTTC

abundance: .
j_gene: TRBJ2-3
v_gene: TRBV28
d_gene: TRBD2
CDR3aa: CASSLAGYVTDTQYF
CDR3nt: TGTGCCAGCAGCCTAGCGGGGTATGTTACAGATACGCAGTATTTT

abundance: .
j_gene: TRBJ1-1
v_gene: TRBV29-1
d_gene: TRBD1
CDR3aa: CSLRAGGFTEAFF
CDR3nt: TGCAGCCTCCGCGCAGGGGGGTTCACTGAAGCTTTCTTT

abundance: .
j_gene: TRBJ1-2
v_gene: TRBV29-1
d_gene: .
CDR3aa: CSSWVGGNYGYTF
CDR3nt: TGCAGCTCCTGGGTAGGGGGAAACTATGGCTACACCTTC

abundance: .
j_gene: TRBJ1-2
v_gene: TRBV9
d_gene: .
CDR3aa: CASSVDRRYGYTF
CDR3nt: TGTGCCAGCAGCGTAGATAGGAGATATGGCTACACCTTC

abundance: .
j_gene: TRBJ1-5
v_gene: TRBV7-2
d_gene: .
CDR3aa: CASSLSGAGNQPQHF
CDR3nt: TGTGCCAGCAGCTTATCAGGGGCGGGCAATCAGCCCCAGCATTTT

abundance: .
j_gene: TRBJ1-2
v_gene: TRBV5-4
d_gene: .
CDR3aa: CASSLERMAYGYTF
CDR3nt: TGTGCCAGCAGCTTGGAAAGGATGGCCTATGGCTACACCTTC

abundance: .
j_gene: TRBJ2-7
v_gene: TRBV28
d_gene: .
CDR3aa: CASSFGTAIFYEQYF
CDR3nt: TGTGCCAGCAGTTTTGGAACAGCAATATTCTACGAGCAGTACTTC